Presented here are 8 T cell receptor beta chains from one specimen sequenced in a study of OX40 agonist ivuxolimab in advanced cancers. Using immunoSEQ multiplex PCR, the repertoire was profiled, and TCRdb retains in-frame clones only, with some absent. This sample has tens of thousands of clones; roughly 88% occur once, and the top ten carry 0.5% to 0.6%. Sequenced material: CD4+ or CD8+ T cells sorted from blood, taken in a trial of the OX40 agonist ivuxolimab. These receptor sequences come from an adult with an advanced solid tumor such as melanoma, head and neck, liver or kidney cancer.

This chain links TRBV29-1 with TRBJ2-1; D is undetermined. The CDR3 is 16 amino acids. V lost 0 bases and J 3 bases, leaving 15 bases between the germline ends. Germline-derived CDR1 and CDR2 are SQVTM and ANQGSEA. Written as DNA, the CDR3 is TGCAGCGTTGAAGATCATCCAGGTAGGGACTACAATGAGCAGTTCTTC. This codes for CSVEDHPGRDYNEQFF.

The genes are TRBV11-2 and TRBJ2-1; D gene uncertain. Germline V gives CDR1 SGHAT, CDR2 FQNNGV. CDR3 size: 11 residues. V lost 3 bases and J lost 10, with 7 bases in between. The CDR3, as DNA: TGTGCCAGCAGCTTGATGGTAGAGCAGTTCTTC. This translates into CASSLMVEQFF.

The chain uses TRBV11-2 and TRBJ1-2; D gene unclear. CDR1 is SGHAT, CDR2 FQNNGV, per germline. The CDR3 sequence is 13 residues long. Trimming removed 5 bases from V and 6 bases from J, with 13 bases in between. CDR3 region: CASSKTEAHGYTF. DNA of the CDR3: TGTGCCAGCAGCAAAACAGAGGCTCATGGCTACACCTTC.

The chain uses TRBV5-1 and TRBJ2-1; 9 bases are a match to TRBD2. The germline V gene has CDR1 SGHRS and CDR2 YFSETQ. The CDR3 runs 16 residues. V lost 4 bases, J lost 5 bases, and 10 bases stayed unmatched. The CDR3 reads CASSRRSGLADNEQFF. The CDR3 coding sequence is TGCGCCAGCAGCCGCCGTTCGGGACTAGCCGACAATGAGCAGTTCTTC.

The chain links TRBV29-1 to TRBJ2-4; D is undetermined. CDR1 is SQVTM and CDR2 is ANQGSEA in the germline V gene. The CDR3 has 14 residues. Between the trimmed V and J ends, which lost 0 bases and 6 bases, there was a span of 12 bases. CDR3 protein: CSVEEMAGLNIQYF. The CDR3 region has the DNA TGCAGCGTTGAAGAGATGGCTGGATTAAACATTCAGTACTTC.

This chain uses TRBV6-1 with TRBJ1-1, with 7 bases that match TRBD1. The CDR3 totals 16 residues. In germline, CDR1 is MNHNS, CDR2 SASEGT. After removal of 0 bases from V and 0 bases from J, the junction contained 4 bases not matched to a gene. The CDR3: CASSEARDRMNTEAFF. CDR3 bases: TGTGCCAGCAGTGAAGCCCGGGACAGAATGAACACTGAAGCTTTCTTT.

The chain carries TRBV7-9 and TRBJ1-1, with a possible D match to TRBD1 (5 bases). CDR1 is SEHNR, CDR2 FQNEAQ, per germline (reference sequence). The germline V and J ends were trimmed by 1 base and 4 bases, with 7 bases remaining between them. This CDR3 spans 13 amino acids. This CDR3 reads CASSLGGTTEAFF. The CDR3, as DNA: TGTGCCAGCAGCTTAGGGGGCACCACTGAAGCTTTCTTT.

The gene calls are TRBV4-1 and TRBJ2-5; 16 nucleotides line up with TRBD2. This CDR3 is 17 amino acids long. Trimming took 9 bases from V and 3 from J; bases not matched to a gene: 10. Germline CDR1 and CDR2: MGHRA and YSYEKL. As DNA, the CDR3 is TGCGCCAGTACACTATGCGGGACTAGCGGGGGGGAAGAGACCCAGTACTTC. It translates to CASTLCGTSGGEETQYF.